The 29 T cell receptor beta chains below were found in one sample sequenced in a study of T cell responses to AZD1222 COVID-19 vaccine. The protocol was immunoSEQ multiplex PCR, while the TCRdb copy is restricted to in-frame clones and leaves out a portion. The sample consists of about 120,000 clones, 85% to 95% of them appearing once. Sequencing was performed on peripheral blood, taken 28 days after the second AZD1222 dose. These receptors were taken from an adult who received the AZD1222 COVID-19 vaccine.

The chain combines TRBV30 with TRBJ1-6, with D uncertain. Deletions cut 0 bases from V and 8 bases from J, with 11 bases between. The CDR3 length is 14 residues. Germline values: CDR1 GTSNPN, CDR2 SVGIG (reference sequence). CDR3 nucleotides: TGTGCCTGGAGTGTACTGGGTGTGGATTCACCCCTCCACTTT. Amino acid sequence: CAWSVLGVDSPLHF.

The chain combines TRBV5-1 with TRBJ1-6, with no clear D. The CDR3 extends over 14 amino acids. Germline CDR1 SGHRS, CDR2 YFSETQ. V lost 1 base, J lost 7 bases, and 9 bases lay in between. The CDR3 protein is CASSLIPDNSPLHF. The CDR3 DNA reads as TGCGCCAGCAGCTTGATACCCGACAATTCACCCCTCCACTTT.

CDR3 amino acids: CASSLTASEPEAFF. DNA of the CDR3: TGTGCCAGCAGCCTGACAGCATCCGAACCTGAAGCTTTCTTT. J is TRBJ1-1 and V is TRBV7-3, with D perhaps TRBD1 (5 bases). CDR1 SGHTA and CDR2 FQGTGA come from the germline V gene. The V and J ends lost 5 bases and 6 bases respectively, with 16 bases between them. The CDR3 runs to 14 residues.

This clone was found a few times. This rearrangement joins TRBV19 to TRBJ2-1; 16 nucleotides align to TRBD2. Germline V lookup: CDR1 LNHDA, CDR2 SQIVND (reference sequence). V was pared by 9 bases and J by 9 bases, with 11 bases of the junction left unmatched. This CDR3 is built from 16 residues. The CDR3 is CASKAPGLAGGREQFF. The CDR3 DNA is TGTGCCAGCAAAGCCCCGGGACTAGCGGGGGGGCGTGAGCAGTTCTTC. Full variable domain (outside the CDR3, taken from reference TRBV19 and TRBJ2-1): DGGITQSPKYLFRKEGQNVTLSCEQNLNHDAMYWYRQDPGQGLRLIYYSQIVNDFQKGDIAEGYSVSREKKESFPLTVTSAQKNPTAFYLCASKAPGLAGGREQFFGPGTRLTVL.

This chain uses TRBV14 with TRBJ2-3, with D maybe TRBD1 (5 bases). Between the trimmed V and J ends, which lost 1 base and 7 bases, there was a span of 9 bases. The CDR3 extends over 13 amino acids. Germline V gives CDR1 SGHDN, CDR2 FVKESK. The CDR3 DNA is TGTGCCAGCAGCCAAGTTCAGGGTTATACGCAGTATTTT. It codes for CASSQVQGYTQYF.

The rearrangement uses TRBV6-2 or TRBV6-3 and TRBJ1-5; TRBD1 might be the D (5 bases). V lost 6 bases and J 9 bases, leaving 9 bases between the germline ends. Germline loops: CDR1 MNHEY, CDR2 SVGEGT. The CDR3 runs 11 residues. CDR3 coding DNA: TGTGCCAGCAGCCAGGGAGGGCCCCAGCATTTT. Its translation: CASSQGGPQHF.

V gene TRBV5-6 combines with J gene TRBJ1-1; maybe TRBD1 (6 bases). Trimming removed 7 bases from V and 0 bases from J, with 19 bases in between. The CDR3 covers 16 residues. Germline V gives CDR1 SGHDT, CDR2 YYEEEE. CDR3 loop: CASRSRTALMNTEAFF. CDR3 DNA sequence: TGTGCCAGCCGAAGCCGGACAGCCTTGATGAACACTGAAGCTTTCTTT.

This chain links TRBV14 with TRBJ2-1; perhaps TRBD1 as D (5 bases). Trimming cost V 1 base and J 7 bases, with 20 bases left between them. Germline-derived CDR1 and CDR2 are SGHDN and FVKESK. CDR3 length equals 17 residues. CDR3 in DNA: TGTGCCAGCAGCCAAGGCCCCGCCTCCAATAAGGGGAATGAGCAGTTCTTC. As protein: CASSQGPASNKGNEQFF.

The chain carries TRBV5-4 and TRBJ2-7; a possible D gene is TRBD2 (6 bases). Germline loops: CDR1 SGHNT, CDR2 YYREEE (reference sequence). The V end was cut by 4 bases, the J end by 2 bases, with 16 bases between. The CDR3 consists of 15 residues. Here the CDR3 DNA reads TGTGCCAGCAGCACCCGGACACGCGGGGCCTACGAGCAGTACTTC. Translating gives CASSTRTRGAYEQYF.

The chain has TRBV18 and TRBJ2-7, with TRBD1 matching over 9 bases. The CDR3 is 18 residues long. In germline, CDR1 is KGHSH, CDR2 LQKENI. V shed 4 bases and J 2 bases; nucleotides not matched to a gene: 15. In DNA, the CDR3 is TGTGCCAGCTCACTCCACGTCGCTGGACAGGGGATCCCCTACGAGCAGTACTTC. It translates to CASSLHVAGQGIPYEQYF. Full variable domain (remainder filled in from reference TRBV18 and TRBJ2-7): NAGVMQNPRHLVRRRGQEARLRCSPMKGHSHVYWYRQLPEEGLKFMVYLQKENIIDESGMPKERFSAEFPKEGPSILRIQQVVRGDSAAYFCASSLHVAGQGIPYEQYFGPGTRLTVT.

The chain employs TRBV18 and TRBJ1-1; weak D call: TRBD1 (5 bases). Germline V gives CDR1 KGHSH, CDR2 LQKENI. V lost 2 bases and J 2 bases, leaving 15 bases between the germline ends. The CDR3 has 16 amino acids. As DNA, the CDR3 is TGTGCCAGCTCACCAAGTAAGGCAGGGATTAACACTGAAGCTTTCTTT. This sequence encodes CASSPSKAGINTEAFF.

This chain joins TRBV7-2 and TRBJ2-2; 9 nucleotides agree with TRBD2. This CDR3 spans 16 amino acids. Germline-derived CDR1 and CDR2 are SGHTA and FQGNSA. V gave up 3 bases and J gave up 2 bases; unmatched junction bases: 4. CDR3 DNA: TGTGCCAGCAGCTTCCGACTAGCGGTAAACACCGGGGAGCTGTTTTTT. It is translated as CASSFRLAVNTGELFF.

This chain connects TRBV11-2 to TRBJ2-3; 11 nucleotides agree with TRBD2. There are 15 residues in the CDR3. V trimming: 2 bases; J trimming: 6 bases; junction bases outside the gene matches: 4. Germline CDR1 and CDR2: SGHAT and FQNNGV. The CDR3 sequence is CASSLNLAGGDTQYF. CDR3 coding DNA: TGTGCCAGCAGCTTAAACCTAGCGGGAGGCGATACGCAGTATTTT. Looking up the rest from reference TRBV11-2 and TRBJ2-3 gives the full variable domain: EAGVAQSPRYKIIEKRQSVAFWCNPISGHATLYWYQQILGQGPKLLIQFQNNGVVDDSQLPKDRFSAERLKGVDSTLKIQPAKLEDSAVYLCASSLNLAGGDTQYFGPGTRLTVL.

The rearrangement joins TRBV19 to TRBJ1-5; D may be TRBD1 (5 bases). V shed 3 bases and J shed 7 bases, with 19 bases lying between them. The CDR3 length is 16 residues. Germline V gene lookup returns CDR1 LNHDA and CDR2 SQIVND (reference sequence). The CDR3 spells CASSIYGWAGSQPQHF. For the CDR3, the DNA is TGTGCCAGTAGTATCTACGGATGGGCAGGGAGCCAGCCCCAGCATTTT. Variable domain in full (rest from reference TRBV19 and TRBJ1-5): DGGITQSPKYLFRKEGQNVTLSCEQNLNHDAMYWYRQDPGQGLRLIYYSQIVNDFQKGDIAEGYSVSREKKESFPLTVTSAQKNPTAFYLCASSIYGWAGSQPQHFGDGTRLSIL.

This clone was seen a handful of times. The chain links TRBV5-1 to TRBJ1-2; 9 bases are a match to TRBD1. This CDR3 region has 15 residues. The germline V gene has CDR1 SGHRS and CDR2 YFSETQ. V lost 0 bases to trimming and J lost 4 bases; unmatched junction nucleotides: 4. DNA for the CDR3: TGCGCCAGCAGCTTGGCGGGGACAGGGTCCTATGGCTACACCTTC. Amino acids: CASSLAGTGSYGYTF.

This clone showed up just once. The V call is TRBV6-2 or TRBV6-3, the J call TRBJ1-5, with D possibly matching TRBD1 (5 bases). Germline CDR1 is MNHEY and CDR2 is SVGEGT. This CDR3 is built from 15 residues. Trimming took 4 bases from V and 4 from J, leaving 14 bases between them. In DNA form, the CDR3 reads TGTGCCAGCAGTTTAGGGGTGAATAGGAATCAGCCCCAGCATTTT. This sequence encodes CASSLGVNRNQPQHF.

This chain uses TRBV5-1 with TRBJ1-1; tentatively, D is TRBD1 (5 bases). CDR1 is SGHRS and CDR2 is YFSETQ in the germline V gene. The CDR3 covers 15 residues. The V end was cut by 4 bases, the J end by 6 bases, with 19 bases between. The CDR3, as DNA: TGCGCCAGCAGCCTCGAAGGACGGGGGAGCGCTGAAGCTTTCTTT. Translation gives CASSLEGRGSAEAFF.

The J gene is TRBJ1-3, the V gene TRBV2; tentative D call: TRBD1 (6 bases). This CDR3 has 14 amino acids. Germline loops: CDR1 SNHLY, CDR2 FYNNEI. V lost 6 bases, J lost 4 bases, and 13 bases lay in between. The CDR3 nucleotides read TGTGCCAGCAGGAAGGACAGCTCGGGAAACACCATATATTTT. It yields the protein CASRKDSSGNTIYF.

This sequence joins TRBV6-5 and TRBJ1-1; D gene ambiguous. Between the trimmed V and J ends, which lost 0 bases and 9 bases, there was a span of 8 bases. Germline assignment: CDR1 MNHEY and CDR2 SVGAGI. The CDR3 is made up of 12 amino acids. The DNA of the CDR3 is TGTGCCAGCAGTTACTCGAACGGACAAGCTTTCTTT. Amino acids: CASSYSNGQAFF.

The V and J genes are TRBV6-5 and TRBJ1-1, with TRBD1 as a possible D gene (6 bases). The CDR3 runs 14 residues. Germline V lookup: CDR1 MNHEY, CDR2 SVGAGI. V dropped 8 bases and J dropped 1 base, with 14 bases sitting between them. In DNA, the CDR3 is TGTGCCAGCTCCCGATCGGGGGCGAACACTGAAGCTTTCTTT. It encodes CASSRSGANTEAFF.

There are a few counts of this clone. V usage is TRBV7-9 and J usage is TRBJ1-4, with 8 bases lining up with TRBD1. In germline, CDR1 is SEHNR, CDR2 FQNEAQ (reference sequence). CDR3 length: 16 amino acids. V dropped 4 bases and J dropped 8; count of bases not matched to a gene: 12. As DNA, the CDR3 is TGTGCCAGCAGCTCGGCACGACAGGGGTGGGAGGAAAAACTGTTTTTT. Translating it yields CASSSARQGWEEKLFF.

The rearrangement links TRBV7-6 to TRBJ2-1; unclear D gene. Per germline, CDR1 SGHVS and CDR2 FNYEAQ. Trimming cost V 2 bases and J 9 bases, with 8 bases left between them. This CDR3 is built from 12 residues. Written as DNA, the CDR3 is TGTGCCAGCAGCTTAAGTGTCGGTGAGCAGTTCTTC. Translated: CASSLSVGEQFF.

By its share, this clone is large (0.1 to 1%). The V and J genes are TRBV7-9 and TRBJ1-1; 8 bases map to TRBD1. Germline V lookup: CDR1 SEHNR, CDR2 FQNEAQ (reference sequence). The J segment lost 1 base and the V segment lost 4 bases, leaving 2 bases of the junction unmatched. The CDR3 consists of 14 residues. The CDR3 here is CASSSGGWNTEAFF. The CDR3 DNA is TGTGCCAGCAGCTCAGGGGGCTGGAACACTGAAGCTTTCTTT.

The chain employs TRBV4-3 and TRBJ2-4; the D is unclear. The germline V gene encodes CDR1 LGHNA and CDR2 YSLEER. V was pared by 1 base and J by 0 bases, with 7 bases between. CDR3 length: 15 residues. This chain's CDR3 is CASSQGVLAKNIQYF. CDR3 nucleotides: TGCGCCAGCAGCCAAGGAGTTCTAGCCAAAAACATTCAGTACTTC.

The chain uses TRBV6-5 and TRBJ2-1; D is unclear. The CDR3 is made up of 15 amino acids. The V gene's germline CDR1 is MNHEY and CDR2 SVGAGI. V dropped 0 bases and J dropped 0 bases, with 6 bases sitting between them. CDR3 residues: CASSYSPLSYNEQFF. The CDR3 DNA follows: TGTGCCAGCAGTTACTCCCCTCTCTCCTACAATGAGCAGTTCTTC.

The V call is TRBV5-1, the J call TRBJ2-5; D is uncertain. The germline CDR1 and CDR2 sequences are SGHRS and YFSETQ. Trimming stripped 3 bases from V and 0 bases from J, with 3 bases between. The CDR3 has 12 amino acids. CDR3 sequence reads: CASSWDQETQYF. CDR3 sequence (DNA): TGCGCCAGCAGCTGGGACCAAGAGACCCAGTACTTC. Filled out from reference TRBV5-1 and TRBJ2-5, the complete variable domain reads KAGVTQTPRYLIKTRGQQVTLSCSPISGHRSVSWYQQTPGQGLQFLFEYFSETQRNKGNFPGRFSGRQFSNSRSEMNVSTLELGDSALYLCASSWDQETQYFGPGTRLLVL.

This clone came up once. The chain is built from TRBV11-2 and TRBJ2-1; D gene uncertain. V lost 5 bases and J 7 bases, leaving 24 bases between the germline ends. Germline V gives CDR1 SGHAT, CDR2 FQNNGV. The CDR3 loop spans 17 amino acids. The chain's CDR3 is CASSPLMRPSGMNEQFF. Here the CDR3 DNA reads TGTGCCAGCAGCCCGCTTATGCGGCCCTCAGGAATGAATGAGCAGTTCTTC.

This chain uses TRBV29-1 with TRBJ1-1, with a possible D match to TRBD1 (6 bases). Trimming cost V 7 bases and J 5 bases, with 20 bases left between them. CDR1 and CDR2 from the germline V gene are SQVTM and ANQGSEA. This CDR3 comprises 14 residues. The CDR3: CSAGALGAGTEAFF. Here the CDR3 DNA reads TGCAGCGCCGGGGCACTGGGGGCAGGTACTGAAGCTTTCTTT.

This sequence joins TRBV7-9 and TRBJ2-1; 9 positions agree with TRBD2. The trim removed 5 bases at V and 4 bases at J, leaving 9 bases unmatched. The germline CDR1 and CDR2 sequences are SEHNR and FQNEAQ (reference sequence). CDR3 length equals 16 residues. Here the CDR3 reads CASSMSPTSGYNEQFF. CDR3 nucleotides: TGTGCCAGCAGCATGTCCCCGACTAGCGGTTACAATGAGCAGTTCTTC.